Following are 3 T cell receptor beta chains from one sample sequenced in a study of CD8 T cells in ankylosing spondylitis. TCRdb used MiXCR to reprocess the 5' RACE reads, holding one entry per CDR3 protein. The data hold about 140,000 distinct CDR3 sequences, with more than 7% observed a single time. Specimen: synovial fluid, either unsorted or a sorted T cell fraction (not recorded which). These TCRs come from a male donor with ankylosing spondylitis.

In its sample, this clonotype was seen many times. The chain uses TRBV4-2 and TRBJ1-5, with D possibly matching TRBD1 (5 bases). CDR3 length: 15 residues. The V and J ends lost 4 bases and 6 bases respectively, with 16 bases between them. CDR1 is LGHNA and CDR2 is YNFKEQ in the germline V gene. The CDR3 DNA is TGTGCCAGCAGCCCATTCGGGACCGAGGGTCAGCCCCAGCATTTT. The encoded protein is CASSPFGTEGQPQHF.

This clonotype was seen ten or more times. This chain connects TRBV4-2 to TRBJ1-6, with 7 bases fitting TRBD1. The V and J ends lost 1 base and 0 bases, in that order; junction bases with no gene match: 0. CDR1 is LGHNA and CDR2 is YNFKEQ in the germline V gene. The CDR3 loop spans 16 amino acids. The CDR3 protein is CASSQGDSSYNSPLHF. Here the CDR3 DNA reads TGTGCCAGCAGCCAAGGGGACAGCTCCTATAATTCACCCCTCCACTTT.

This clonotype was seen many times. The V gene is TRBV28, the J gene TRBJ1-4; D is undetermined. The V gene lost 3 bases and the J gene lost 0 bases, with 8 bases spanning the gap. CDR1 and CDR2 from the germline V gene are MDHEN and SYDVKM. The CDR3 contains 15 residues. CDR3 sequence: CASSFSGATNEKLFF. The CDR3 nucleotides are TGTGCCAGCAGTTTTTCCGGGGCAACTAATGAAAAACTGTTTTTT. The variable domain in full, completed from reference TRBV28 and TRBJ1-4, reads DVKVTQSSRYLVKRTGEKVFLECVQDMDHENMFWYRQDPGLGLRLIYFSYDVKMKEKGDIPEGYSVSREKKERFSLILESASTNQTSMYLCASSFSGATNEKLFFGSGTQLSVL.